Below are 18 T cell receptor beta chains sequenced from a single sample in a study of cytomegalovirus exposure and HLA in healthy donors. In the PCR, 60 Vbeta and 13 Jbeta primers were used. Using immunoSEQ multiplex PCR, the repertoire was profiled, and TCRdb retains in-frame clones only, with some absent. Of about 63,000 clones in the sample, 73% were seen once. Sequencing was done on a sample of PBMCs. These receptors originate from a man between 45 and 60 years old in good health and CMV-seronegative.

The chain combines TRBV9 with TRBJ1-4, with TRBD1 matching over 10 bases. V shed 4 bases, J shed 5 bases, and the junction held 5 bases outside the gene matches. Per germline, CDR1 SGDLS and CDR2 YYNGEE. This CDR3 contains 15 residues. The CDR3 region has the DNA TGTGCCAGCAGCCCGAGGACAGGGGGGAATGAAAAACTGTTTTTT. Translated, it gives CASSPRTGGNEKLFF.

The chain joins TRBV29-1 to TRBJ2-1, with TRBD1 identical over 8 bases. This CDR3 contains 14 residues. The V and J ends lost 7 bases and 6 bases, in that order; junction bases with no gene match: 11. In germline, CDR1 is SQVTM, CDR2 ANQGSEA. The CDR3 is CSAAGTGERNEQFF. In DNA, the CDR3 is TGCAGCGCTGCCGGGACAGGTGAACGCAATGAGCAGTTCTTC.

The genes are TRBV6-1 and TRBJ1-1, with D perhaps matching TRBD1 (6 bases). The V gene's germline CDR1 is MNHNS and CDR2 SASEGT. CDR3 size: 13 residues. V lost 7 bases and J lost 1, with 10 bases in between. The chain's CDR3 is CASTKTGNTEAFF. In DNA form, the CDR3 reads TGTGCCAGCACTAAGACAGGGAACACTGAAGCTTTCTTT.

The chain has TRBV5-6 and TRBJ2-7; weak D call: TRBD2 (6 bases). CDR1 is SGHDT and CDR2 is YYEEEE in the germline V gene. V shed 5 bases and J shed 3 bases, with 24 bases lying between them. CDR3 length equals 17 residues. CDR3 DNA sequence: TGTGCCAGCAGTTCGTATCTGACTAGTAGGGCAATCTACGAGCAGTACTTC. Encoded protein: CASSSYLTSRAIYEQYF.

The chain joins TRBV6-1 to TRBJ1-2; tentatively, D is TRBD1 (6 bases). Trimming left V 7 bases short and J 7 bases short, with 13 bases between. The CDR3 contains 12 residues. Germline CDR1 is MNHNS and CDR2 is SASEGT. DNA for the CDR3: TGTGCCAGCACCCGGGACATCGCTGGCTACACCTTC. It codes for CASTRDIAGYTF.

This clone was seen just once. The V gene is TRBV6-1, the J gene TRBJ1-6; 10 bases align to TRBD1. Germline assignment: CDR1 MNHNS and CDR2 SASEGT. The CDR3 has 14 amino acids. J lost 7 bases, V lost 6 bases, and 3 bases had no gene match. CDR3 amino acids: CASSLGQGNSPLHF. As DNA, the CDR3 is TGTGCCAGCAGCCTGGGACAGGGGAATTCACCCCTCCACTTT.

The chain is built from TRBV9 and TRBJ1-2; 9 positions agree with TRBD1. This CDR3 has 17 amino acids. Germline V gene data show CDR1 as SGDLS and CDR2 as YYNGEE. With 4 bases clipped from V and 0 bases from J, the junction kept 10 bases outside the gene matches. CDR3 DNA sequence: TGTGCCAGCAGCCATCCCGCGGACAGGGGCACTAACTATGGCTACACCTTC. Protein: CASSHPADRGTNYGYTF. Full variable domain (remainder filled in from reference TRBV9 and TRBJ1-2): DSGVTQTPKHLITATGQRVTLRCSPRSGDLSVYWYQQSLDQGLQFLIQYYNGEERAKGNILERFSAQQFPDLHSELNLSSLELGDSALYFCASSHPADRGTNYGYTFGSGTRLTVV.

The CDR3 coding sequence is TGTGCCATCGGACAGGGGCTGCGAGAGACCCAGTACTTC. Its protein is CAIGQGLRETQYF. The V and J genes are TRBV10-3 and TRBJ2-5; 9 bases are shared with TRBD1. Germline V lookup: CDR1 ENHRY, CDR2 SYGVKD. J gave up 4 bases and V 8 bases, and 5 bases lay outside the gene matches. The CDR3 is 13 residues long.

The chain combines TRBV2 with TRBJ1-6; D possibly corresponds to TRBD1 (5 bases). The CDR3 has 13 residues. Germline V CDR1 and CDR2: SNHLY, FYNNEI. Trimming took 7 bases from V and 9 from J, leaving 13 bases between them. The CDR3 here is CASTQGAASPLHF. The DNA of the CDR3 is TGTGCCAGCACCCAAGGGGCAGCTTCACCCCTCCACTTT.

The J gene is TRBJ1-2, the V gene TRBV5-1, with 7 bases fitting TRBD1. The CDR3 is 14 amino acids. Germline V gives CDR1 SGHRS, CDR2 YFSETQ. V dropped 4 bases and J dropped 7; count of bases not matched to a gene: 10. The CDR3 loop is CASSPLQGQGGYTF. As DNA, the CDR3 is TGCGCCAGCAGCCCTCTACAGGGGCAGGGTGGCTACACCTTC.

The V call is TRBV5-1, the J call TRBJ2-1, with D possibly TRBD1 on 6 matching bases. Germline V gene sequence: CDR1 SGHRS, CDR2 YFSETQ. This CDR3 contains 15 residues. Trimming pared 0 bases from V and 3 bases from J, leaving 10 bases between. CDR3 coding DNA: TGCGCCAGCAGCTTGGGGACAGCAATCTACAATGAGCAGTTCTTC. It specifies CASSLGTAIYNEQFF.

The genes are TRBV25-1 and TRBJ2-1; perhaps TRBD1 as D (6 bases). The CDR3 consists of 17 residues. Germline CDR1 reads MGHDK; CDR2 reads SYGVNS. Trimming removed 2 bases at V and 0 bases at J, with 14 bases between. Here the CDR3 DNA reads TGTGCCAGCAGTGAAGGACAGCAGTGGAGCTCCTACAATGAGCAGTTCTTC. This codes for CASSEGQQWSSYNEQFF.

This chain connects TRBV28 to TRBJ1-1; 9 positions match TRBD1. The CDR3 sequence is 15 residues long. CDR1 MDHEN and CDR2 SYDVKM come from the germline V gene. V lost 7 bases to trimming and J lost 5 bases; unmatched junction nucleotides: 11. CDR3 amino acids: CASTTGQGRRTEAFF. The CDR3 region has the DNA TGTGCCAGCACTACGGGACAGGGCCGGCGTACTGAAGCTTTCTTT.

This chain joins TRBV5-4 and TRBJ2-3; 7 positions agree with TRBD1. The CDR3 consists of 14 residues. Trimming cost V 4 bases and J 4 bases; bases outside gene matches: 6. The germline gives CDR1 SGHNT, CDR2 YYREEE (reference sequence). The CDR3 nucleotides are TGTGCCAGCAGCCAAGGGACAGCAGCAGATACGCAGTATTTT. Translated: CASSQGTAADTQYF.

This chain uses TRBV19 with TRBJ1-2, with 7 bases fitting TRBD1. Germline V lookup: CDR1 LNHDA, CDR2 SQIVND (reference sequence). V trimming: 10 bases; J trimming: 4 bases; junction bases outside the gene matches: 6. The CDR3 is made up of 12 amino acids. CDR3 coding DNA: TGTGCCACCAAGACAGGGTCCTATGGCTACACCTTC. Translating it yields CATKTGSYGYTF.

The sample holds a few counts of this clone. The chain joins TRBV5-5 to TRBJ1-6; D gene ambiguous. Trimming cost V 4 bases and J 9 bases, with 17 bases left between them. The CDR3 is 15 amino acids. Germline lookup yields CDR1 SGHKS and CDR2 YYEKEE (reference sequence). The DNA of the CDR3 is TGTGCCAGCAGCCTTCCACAGTCGCTTCGTTCACCCCTCCACTTT. As protein: CASSLPQSLRSPLHF.

Only a few counts were recorded for this clone. The chain has TRBV18 and TRBJ2-7; 7 bases align to TRBD1. Germline V gene lookup returns CDR1 KGHSH and CDR2 LQKENI. The CDR3 contains 15 residues. J lost 3 bases, V lost 1 base, and 6 bases had no gene match. The CDR3 DNA reads as TGTGCCAGCTCACCACTTACACAGGGGCGCTACGAGCAGTACTTC. Protein sequence: CASSPLTQGRYEQYF.

V gene TRBV6-5 combines with J gene TRBJ2-3; D is unclear. Germline assignment: CDR1 MNHEY and CDR2 SVGAGI. V was pared by 6 bases and J by 0 bases, with 13 bases between. This CDR3 region has 15 residues. CDR3 in DNA: TGTGCCAGCAGCGCCGGGTGGCGAAGCACAGATACGCAGTATTTT. Its protein is CASSAGWRSTDTQYF.